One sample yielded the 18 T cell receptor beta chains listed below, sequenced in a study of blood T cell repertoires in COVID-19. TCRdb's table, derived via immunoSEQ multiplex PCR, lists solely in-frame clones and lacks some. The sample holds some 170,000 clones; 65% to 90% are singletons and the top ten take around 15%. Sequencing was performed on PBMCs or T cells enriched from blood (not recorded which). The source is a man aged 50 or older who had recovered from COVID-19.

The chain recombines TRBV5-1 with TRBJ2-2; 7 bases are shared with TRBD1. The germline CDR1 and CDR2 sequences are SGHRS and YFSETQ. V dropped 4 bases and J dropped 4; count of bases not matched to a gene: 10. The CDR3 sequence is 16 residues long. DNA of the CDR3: TGCGCCAGCAGCGGAACAGGGGAAGTCGGCACCGGGGAGCTGTTTTTT. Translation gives CASSGTGEVGTGELFF.

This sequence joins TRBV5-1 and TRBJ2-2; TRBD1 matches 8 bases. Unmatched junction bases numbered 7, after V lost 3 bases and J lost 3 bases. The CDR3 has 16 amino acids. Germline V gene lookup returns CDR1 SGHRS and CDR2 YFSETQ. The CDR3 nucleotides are TGCGCCAGCAGCTGGGGACAGGCATGGGACACCGGGGAGCTGTTTTTT. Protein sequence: CASSWGQAWDTGELFF.

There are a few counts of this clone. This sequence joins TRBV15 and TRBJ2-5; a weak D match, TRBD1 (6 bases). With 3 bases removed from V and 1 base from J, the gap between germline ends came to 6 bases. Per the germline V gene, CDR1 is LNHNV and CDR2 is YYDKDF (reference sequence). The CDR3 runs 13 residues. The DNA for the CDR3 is TGTGCCACCAGCAGCAGGGGCCAAGAGACCCAGTACTTC. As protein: CATSSRGQETQYF.

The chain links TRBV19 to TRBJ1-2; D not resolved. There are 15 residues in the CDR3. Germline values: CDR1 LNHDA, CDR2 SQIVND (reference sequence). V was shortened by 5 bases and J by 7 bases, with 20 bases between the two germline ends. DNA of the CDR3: TGTGCCAGTAGTTTGGATGGGAGGAAGGAGGGTGGCTACACCTTC. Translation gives CASSLDGRKEGGYTF.

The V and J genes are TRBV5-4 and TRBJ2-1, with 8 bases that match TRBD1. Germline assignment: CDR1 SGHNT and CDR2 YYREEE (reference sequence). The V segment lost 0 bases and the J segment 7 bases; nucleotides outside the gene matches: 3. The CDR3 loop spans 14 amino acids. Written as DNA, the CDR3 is TGTGCCAGCAGCTTGGTGTACAGGGGGAATGAGCAGTTCTTC. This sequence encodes CASSLVYRGNEQFF.

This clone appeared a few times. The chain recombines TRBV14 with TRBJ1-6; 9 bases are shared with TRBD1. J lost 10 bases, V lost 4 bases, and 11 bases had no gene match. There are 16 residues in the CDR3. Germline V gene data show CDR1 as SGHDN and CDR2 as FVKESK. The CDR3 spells CASSLPAGQGRSPLHF. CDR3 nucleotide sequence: TGTGCCAGCAGCCTTCCGGCGGGACAGGGAAGATCACCCCTCCACTTT.

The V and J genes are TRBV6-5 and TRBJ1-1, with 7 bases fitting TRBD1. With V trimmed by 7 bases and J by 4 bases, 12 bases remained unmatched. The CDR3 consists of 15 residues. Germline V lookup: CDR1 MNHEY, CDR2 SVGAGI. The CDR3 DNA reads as TGTGCCAGCAAGCCCCCCGGGACAGACGTCACTGAAGCTTTCTTT. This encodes CASKPPGTDVTEAFF.

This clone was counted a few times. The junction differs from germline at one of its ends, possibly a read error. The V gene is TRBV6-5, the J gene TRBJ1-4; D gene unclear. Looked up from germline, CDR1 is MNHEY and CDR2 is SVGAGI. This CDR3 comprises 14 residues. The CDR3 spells CASSYLEGNGKLFF. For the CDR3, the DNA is TGTGCCAGCAGTTATCTCGAGGGAAATGGAAAACTGTTTTTT.

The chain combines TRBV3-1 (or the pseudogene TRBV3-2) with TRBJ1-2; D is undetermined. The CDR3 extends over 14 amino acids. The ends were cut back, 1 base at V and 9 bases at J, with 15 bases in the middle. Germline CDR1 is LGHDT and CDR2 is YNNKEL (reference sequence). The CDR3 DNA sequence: TGTGCCAGCAGCCAAGTAGAGGGCCAAGCTCGCTACACCTTC. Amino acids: CASSQVEGQARYTF.

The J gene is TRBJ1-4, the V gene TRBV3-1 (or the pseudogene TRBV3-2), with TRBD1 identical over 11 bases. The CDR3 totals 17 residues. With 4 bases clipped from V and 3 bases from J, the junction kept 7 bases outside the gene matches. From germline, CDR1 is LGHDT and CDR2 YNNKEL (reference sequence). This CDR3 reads CASSLLGTGGSNEKLFF. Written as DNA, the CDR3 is TGTGCCAGCAGCCTTCTCGGGACAGGGGGTTCTAATGAAAAACTGTTTTTT.

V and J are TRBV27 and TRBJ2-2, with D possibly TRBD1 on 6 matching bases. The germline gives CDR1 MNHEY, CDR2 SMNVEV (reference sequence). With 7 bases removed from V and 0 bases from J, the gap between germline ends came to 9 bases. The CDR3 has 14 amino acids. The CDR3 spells CASTGTPNTGELFF. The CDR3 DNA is TGTGCCAGCACCGGGACACCGAACACCGGGGAGCTGTTTTTT.

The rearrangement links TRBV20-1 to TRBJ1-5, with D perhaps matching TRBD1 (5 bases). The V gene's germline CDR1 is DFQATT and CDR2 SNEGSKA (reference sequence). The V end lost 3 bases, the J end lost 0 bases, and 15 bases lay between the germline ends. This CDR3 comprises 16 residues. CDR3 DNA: TGCAGTGCTAGTGGTCAGGGTATAGGTAGCAATCAGCCCCAGCATTTT. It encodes CSASGQGIGSNQPQHF.

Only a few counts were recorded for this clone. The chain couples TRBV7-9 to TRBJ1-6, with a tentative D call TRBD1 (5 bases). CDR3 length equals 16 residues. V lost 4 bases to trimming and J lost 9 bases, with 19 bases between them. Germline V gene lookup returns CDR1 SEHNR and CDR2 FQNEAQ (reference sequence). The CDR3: CASSSSRVVHGSPLHF. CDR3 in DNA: TGTGCCAGCAGCTCTTCCAGGGTAGTGCATGGTTCACCCCTCCACTTT.

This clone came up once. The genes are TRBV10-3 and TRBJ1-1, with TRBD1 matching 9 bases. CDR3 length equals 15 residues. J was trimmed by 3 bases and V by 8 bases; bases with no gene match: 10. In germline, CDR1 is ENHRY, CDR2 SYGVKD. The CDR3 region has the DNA TGTGCCATCCGAGACGGACAGGGGTACTACACTGAAGCTTTCTTT. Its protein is CAIRDGQGYYTEAFF.

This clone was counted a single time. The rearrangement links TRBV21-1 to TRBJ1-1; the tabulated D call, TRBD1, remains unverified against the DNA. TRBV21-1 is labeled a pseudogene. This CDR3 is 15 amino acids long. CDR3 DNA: TGTGCCAGCAGCAAAGTCAGGGGGGCAAACACTGAAGCTTTCTTT. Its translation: CASSKVRGANTEAFF.

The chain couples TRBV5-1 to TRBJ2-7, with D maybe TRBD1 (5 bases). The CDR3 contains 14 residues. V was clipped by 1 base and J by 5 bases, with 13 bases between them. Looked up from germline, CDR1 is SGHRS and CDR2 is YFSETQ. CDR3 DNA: TGCGCCAGCAGCTTGTGGCAGGGAAATAACGAGCAGTACTTC. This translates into CASSLWQGNNEQYF. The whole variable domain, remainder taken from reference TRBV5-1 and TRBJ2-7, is KAGVTQTPRYLIKTRGQQVTLSCSPISGHRSVSWYQQTPGQGLQFLFEYFSETQRNKGNFPGRFSGRQFSNSRSEMNVSTLELGDSALYLCASSLWQGNNEQYFGPGTRLTVT.

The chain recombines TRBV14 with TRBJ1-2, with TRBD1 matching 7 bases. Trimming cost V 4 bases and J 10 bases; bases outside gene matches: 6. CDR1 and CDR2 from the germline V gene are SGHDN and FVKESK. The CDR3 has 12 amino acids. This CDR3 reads CASSRTGTLYTF. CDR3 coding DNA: TGTGCCAGCAGCCGGACAGGAACCCTCTACACCTTC.

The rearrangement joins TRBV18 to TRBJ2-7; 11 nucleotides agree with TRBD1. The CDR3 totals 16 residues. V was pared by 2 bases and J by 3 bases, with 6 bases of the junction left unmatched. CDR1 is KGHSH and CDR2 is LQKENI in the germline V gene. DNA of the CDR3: TGTGCCAGCTCACCAAGCGCCGGGACAGGGGGCTACGAGCAGTACTTC. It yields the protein CASSPSAGTGGYEQYF.